The clone carrying this T cell receptor beta chain occurred a few times. This sample is drawn from a study of identical twins. TCRdb reanalysed the 5' RACE reads using MiXCR and keeps one entry per CDR3 protein. The repertoire includes roughly 690,000 distinct CDR3 sequences, over 20% of them detected once, and approximately 4.3% sits in the top ten. CDR3 length: 15 residues. The ends lost 5 bases at V and 4 bases at J; junction bases unmatched: 6. Germline V gene lookup returns CDR1 SNHLY and CDR2 FYNNEI. The same data also contributed to another study, on T cells expressing NK-cell markers.

The chain links TRBV2 to TRBJ2-2, with 8 nucleotides matching TRBD2. What was sequenced was PBMCs. This clonotype originated in a woman under 30 in good health. The CDR3: CASSLRGGATGELFF. The CDR3 bases are TGTGCCAGCAGTCTCCGGGGGGGAGCCACCGGGGAGCTGTTTTTT.